The T cell receptor (beta chain) described here comes from a study of regulatory T cells in long-lasting Graves disease. The time point is: newly diagnosed GD, antithyroid drugs for less than 3 months. From RNA extracted from PBMCs, the TCR library was made. Arm-PCR of CDR3 regions and iRepertoire HTBI primers were used to build TCR beta libraries. TCRdb re-called the multiplex PCR reads with MiXCR, one entry per CDR3 protein. Here the sample spans 420,000 or so distinct CDR3 sequences, about a sixth being singletons. V was trimmed by 4 bases and J by 7 bases, leaving 23 bases between them. The V gene's germline CDR1 is KGHSY and CDR2 FQNENV. The CDR3 covers 17 residues. This same sample was also taken into another study, of T cells in Graves' hyperthyroidism and ophthalmopathy. That work adds: Hyperthyroidism, newly diagnosed and lasting under 2 months, affected patients aged 18 to 65.

The receptor was derived from a young woman with Graves disease. The chain uses TRBV16 and TRBJ1-3, with D tentatively TRBD1 (6 bases). The sequenced sample was peripheral blood mononuclear cells (PBMCs), obtained at new diagnosis, from a patient treated with antithyroid drugs. For the CDR3, the DNA is TGTGCCAGCAGCCCAATCGACGGGGGCGTTGGTGGGAACACCATATATTTT. It yields the protein CASSPIDGGVGGNTIYF.